One and the same sample provided the 9 T cell receptor beta chains below, sequenced in a study of T cells in Graves' hyperthyroidism and ophthalmopathy (dated by TCRdb to about 2019). Receptor libraries were prepared by multiplex PCR. The data were produced on an Illumina HiSeq 2000. Amplification of TCR beta CDR3 regions was carried out from RNA transcripts. A first-round RT-PCR of the TCR CDR3 used the HTBI primer set with the Qiagen OneStep RT-PCR kit. TCRdb handled the public reads itself, with Q25 trimming in fastp and clone calling in MiXCR, and kept productive beta chains. CDR3 protein sequences are deduplicated, and each keeps its most common genes and DNA. The sample table lists roughly 290,000 distinct CDR3 sequences, over 15% of them with a count of one. Jointly, the top ten make up over 50% of the sample. Input material: blood. Source of these receptors: a woman in her fifties or sixties with Graves' ophthalmopathy.

This clonotype has more than one count but fewer than ten. The CDR3 reads CAISELSGNTIYF. The CDR3 DNA reads TGTGCCATCAGTGAGCTCTCTGGAAACACCATATATTTT. This chain connects TRBV10-3 to TRBJ1-3, with unresolved D. Looked up from germline, CDR1 is ENHRY and CDR2 is SYGVKD. V shed 2 bases and J shed 0 bases, with 2 bases lying between them. The CDR3 runs to 13 residues.

Many counts were recorded for this clonotype. This rearrangement joins TRBV3-1 to TRBJ1-5; TRBD1 is a possible D gene (5 bases). The CDR3 totals 16 residues. Germline lookup yields CDR1 LGHDT and CDR2 YNNKEL (reference sequence). Trimming took 0 bases from V and 14 from J, leaving 23 bases between them. This chain's CDR3 is CASSQDRNHGDGVKHF. As DNA, the CDR3 is TGTGCCAGCAGCCAAGATCGGAACCACGGGGACGGGGTCAAGCATTTT.

The sample holds many counts of this clonotype. The rearrangement uses TRBV11-2 and TRBJ1-1; D gene uncertain. Looked up from germline, CDR1 is SGHAT and CDR2 is FQNNGV. V gave up 1 base and J gave up 7 bases, with 10 bases separating them. The CDR3 is 13 residues long. CDR3 coding DNA: TGTGCCAGCAGCTTAGGGCAGAATATTGAAGCTTTCTTT. Protein product: CASSLGQNIEAFF.

The chain links TRBV27 to TRBJ1-1; 8 nucleotides line up with TRBD1. This CDR3 spans 17 amino acids. Germline-derived CDR1 and CDR2 are MNHEY and SMNVEV (reference sequence). V was pared by 6 bases and J by 5 bases, with 17 bases of the junction left unmatched. The CDR3 loop is CASSLPHRGQVGTEAFF. The CDR3 DNA reads TGTGCCAGCAGCTTACCCCATCGGGGACAGGTTGGGACTGAAGCTTTCTTT.

This clonotype was counted ten times or more. This sequence joins TRBV5-6 and TRBJ1-5; 7 bases agree with TRBD1. Trimming took 4 bases from V and 0 from J; bases not matched to a gene: 4. The CDR3 loop spans 15 amino acids. Germline-derived CDR1 and CDR2 are SGHDT and YYEEEE. CDR3 protein: CASSGGQASNQPQHF. The CDR3 DNA reads TGTGCCAGCAGCGGAGGACAGGCTAGCAATCAGCCCCAGCATTTT.

In this sample, this clonotype turned up many times. The chain combines TRBV2 with TRBJ2-5; the D is unclear. Germline lookup yields CDR1 SNHLY and CDR2 FYNNEI. This CDR3 is built from 13 residues. V lost 2 bases and J 2 bases, leaving 6 bases between the germline ends. The CDR3 DNA reads TGTGCCAGCAGTGAATGGTATCAAGAGACCCAGTACTTC. This sequence encodes CASSEWYQETQYF.

The gene calls are TRBV6-1 and TRBJ1-6; possible D gene TRBD1, 6 bases. The CDR3 extends over 13 amino acids. In germline, CDR1 is MNHNS, CDR2 SASEGT. Deletions cut 6 bases from V and 7 bases from J, with 10 bases between. The CDR3 DNA sequence: TGTGCCAGCAGGATAACAGGGAATTCACCCCTCCACTTT. Its protein product is CASRITGNSPLHF.

Comments on this clonotype: A much larger clone sits a single nucleotide away, making a read error possible. The chain has TRBV11-2 and TRBJ2-2; 9 bases fit TRBD2. Germline lookup yields CDR1 SGHAT and CDR2 FQNNGV. The CDR3 contains 18 residues. For the CDR3, the DNA is TGTGCCAGCAGCTTAGCGACTTCTAGCGGGAAGGACACCGGGAAGCTGTTTTTT. Its protein is CASSLATSSGKDTGKLFF.

This clonotype has ten or more counts. CDR3 DNA: TGCGCCAGCAGCTTGGAGGCCAGGGGGCGAAATGGCTACACCTTC. The encoded protein is CASSLEARGRNGYTF. The V call is TRBV5-1, the J call TRBJ1-2, with TRBD1 matching over 8 bases. After removal of 0 bases from V and 6 bases from J, the junction contained 7 bases not matched to a gene. The CDR3 is made up of 15 amino acids. Germline CDR1 reads SGHRS; CDR2 reads YFSETQ.